This T cell receptor (beta chain) derives from a study of blood T cell repertoires in COVID-19. Across the study: Nucleic acid was either cDNA or gDNA, and it came from T cells, B-cell-depleted T cells, or PBMCs.

How the authors handled the data: Researchers report that nucleated cell counts were estimated from reference gene primer amplification. The table came from immunoSEQ multiplex PCR; TCRdb's copy has only in-frame clones and leaves some out. V and J calls and clone size come straight from that table; D and trimming were deduced from the DNA. The sample carries about 220,000 clones, 80% recorded once. The CDR3 has 12 amino acids. The V gene lost 0 bases and the J gene lost 8 bases, with 6 bases spanning the gap. Sequencing was performed on peripheral blood. This receptor was identified in a human donor in a cohort sampled during active COVID-19. V gene TRBV12-3 or TRBV12-4 combines with J gene TRBJ2-3; D not resolved. The CDR3 loop is CASSLAVGTQYF. In nucleotides, the CDR3 is TGTGCCAGCAGTTTAGCTGTCGGTACGCAGTATTTT.